The sequence of this TCR beta chain was determined in a study of T-cell reconstitution after alpha-beta-depleted transplantation in children. The CDR3 loop spans 14 amino acids. The germline V gene has CDR1 MNHNS and CDR2 SASEGT. The TCRbeta library incorporated unique molecular identifiers. TCRdb passed the PCR reads through MiXCR, listing each CDR3 protein once. The sample includes 700,000 or so distinct CDR3 sequences, around 13% of them seen just once. To note about this clonotype: Antigen unknown.

Study findings and constraints: For some patients, TCRbeta diversity was high at day 60 because of recipient T cells and thymic progenitors that survived. Several hundred expanded graft clones reportedly supplied alpha-beta T cells about two months after transplant.

The gene calls are TRBV6-1 and TRBJ2-5; weak D call: TRBD2 (6 bases). TRBJ2-1 explains the end of the DNA better; the J call may be wrong. Sequencing used PBMCs, obtained before TCRalphabeta/CD19-depleted stem cell transplant. This clonotype originated in a girl aged 2 to 9 with congenital amegakaryocytic thrombocytopenia, due to receive a stem cell transplant. The CDR3 coding sequence is TGTGCCAGCGGCGGGACGAGTTTAGGAGAGACCCAGTTCTTC. This encodes CASGGTSLGETQFF.